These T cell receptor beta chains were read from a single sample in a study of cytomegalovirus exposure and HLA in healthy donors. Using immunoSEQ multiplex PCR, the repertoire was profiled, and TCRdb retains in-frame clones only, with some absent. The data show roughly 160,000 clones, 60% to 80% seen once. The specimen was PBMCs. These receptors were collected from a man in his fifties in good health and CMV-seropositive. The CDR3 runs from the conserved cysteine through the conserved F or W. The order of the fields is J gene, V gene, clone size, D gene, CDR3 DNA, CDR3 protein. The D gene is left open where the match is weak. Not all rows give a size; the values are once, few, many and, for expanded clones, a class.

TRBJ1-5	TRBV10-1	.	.	TGCGCCAGCAGTGAGACTCTTCAGGGGAGCAATCAGCCCCAGCATTTT	CASSETLQGSNQPQHF
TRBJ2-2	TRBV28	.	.	TGTGCCAGCAGTTTTACATCATATCATCCCGCGAACACCGGGGAGCTGTTTTTT	CASSFTSYHPANTGELFF
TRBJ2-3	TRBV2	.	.	TGTGCCAGCATTCGGGTACGCACAGATACGCAGTATTTT	CASIRVRTDTQYF
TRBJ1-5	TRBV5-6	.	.	TGTGCCAGCAGCTTTGGTTCGGGTCAGCCCCAGCATTTT	CASSFGSGQPQHF
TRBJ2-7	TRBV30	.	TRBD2	TGTGCCTGTGGACTAGCGGTAGAAAACCCTCACTACGAGCAGTACTTC	CACGLAVENPHYEQYF
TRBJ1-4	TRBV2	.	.	TGTGCCAGCAGTGAAGCGGCAGTTTATAATGAAAAACTGTTTTTT	CASSEAAVYNEKLFF
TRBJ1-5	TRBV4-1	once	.	TGCGCCAGCAGCTGGGACATGAGCAGTAATCAGCCCCAGCATTTT	CASSWDMSSNQPQHF
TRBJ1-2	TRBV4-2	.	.	TGTGCCAGCAGCCAAGAGCCTGCGGGGGGCCGGGGTGGCTACACCTTC	CASSQEPAGGRGGYTF
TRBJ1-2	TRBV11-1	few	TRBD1	TGTGCCAGCAGCTTAGGGACAGGCTATGGCTACACCTTC	CASSLGTGYGYTF
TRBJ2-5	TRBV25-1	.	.	TGTGCCAGCAGCCTAGGGGGGGTCGGGATGACCCAGTACTTC	CASSLGGVGMTQYF
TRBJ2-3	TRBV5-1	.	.	TGCGCCAGCAGCTTGGATGACAAAAGCACAGATACGCAGTATTTT	CASSLDDKSTDTQYF
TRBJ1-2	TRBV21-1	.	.	TGTGCCAGCAGCAGGGACAGGTCATCCGCCTATGGCTACACCTTC	CASSRDRSSAYGYTF
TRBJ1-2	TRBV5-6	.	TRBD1	TGTGCCAGCAGCTTGAGACAGGGGGGAACCCATGGCTACACCTTC	CASSLRQGGTHGYTF
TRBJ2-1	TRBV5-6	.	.	TGTGCCAGCAGCTTGCGAGGGGGGGTCGATGAGCAGTTCTTC	CASSLRGGVDEQFF
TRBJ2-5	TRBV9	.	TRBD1	TGTGCCAGCAGCGTACGGGGACAGGGTAGGGAGACCCAGTACTTC	CASSVRGQGRETQYF
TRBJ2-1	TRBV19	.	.	TGTGCCAGTAGTTCTGTCTACAATGAGCAGTTCTTC	CASSSVYNEQFF
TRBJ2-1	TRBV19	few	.	TGTGCCAGTAGCAAGAGAGAATTACCGAGCTCCTACAATGAGCAGTTCTTC	CASSKRELPSSYNEQFF
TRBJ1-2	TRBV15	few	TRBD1	TGTGCCACCAGCAGAGCAGCAGGGGGAGGAGGCTACACCTTC	CATSRAAGGGGYTF
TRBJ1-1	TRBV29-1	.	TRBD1	TGCAGCGTTGTAGGACAGGGGGGCGCTGAAGCTTTCTTT	CSVVGQGGAEAFF
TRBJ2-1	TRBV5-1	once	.	TGCGCCAGCAGCTTGGTATGGGTGGGGAGCTCCTACAATGAGCAGTTCTTC	CASSLVWVGSSYNEQFF
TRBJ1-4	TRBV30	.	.	TGTGCCTGGAGTGCACAGGTTAATGAAAAACTGTTTTTT	CAWSAQVNEKLFF
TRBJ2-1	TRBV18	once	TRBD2	TGTGCCAGCTCACCCCCTAGCGGGGGGTGGTATGAGCAGTTCTTC	CASSPPSGGWYEQFF
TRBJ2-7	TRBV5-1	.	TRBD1	TGCGCCAGCAGCTACAGGGGGTTAAGGGACGTTCCGTACGAGCAGTACTTC	CASSYRGLRDVPYEQYF
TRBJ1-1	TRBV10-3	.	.	TGTGCCATCAGTGAGACAGACATGAACACTGAAGCTTTCTTT	CAISETDMNTEAFF
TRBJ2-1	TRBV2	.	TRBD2	TGTGCCAGCAGTCCGGGACTAGCGGGGGGTTTGGAGCAGTTCTTC	CASSPGLAGGLEQFF
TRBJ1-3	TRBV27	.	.	TGTGCCAGCAGTTTAGACAGGCCCGGCTCTGGAAACACCATATATTTT	CASSLDRPGSGNTIYF
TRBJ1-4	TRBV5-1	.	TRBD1	TGCGCCAGCAGCTCCAGTCCCGGGACAGGGATAAGGGAAAAACTGTTTTTT	CASSSSPGTGIREKLFF
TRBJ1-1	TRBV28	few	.	TGTGCCAGCAGAGGAGGACCGGGATGGAACACTGAAGCTTTCTTT	CASRGGPGWNTEAFF
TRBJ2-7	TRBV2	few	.	TGTGCCAGCAGTGCGGGAGAAGGGACCCACGAGCAGTACTTC	CASSAGEGTHEQYF
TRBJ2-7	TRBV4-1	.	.	TGCGCCAGCAGCCAAGATCCAGGGGGAGGTCGCGAGCAGTACTTC	CASSQDPGGGREQYF
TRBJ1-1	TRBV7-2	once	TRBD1	TGTGCCAGCAGACGAGAGGTCAGGGGGTTCACTGAAGCTTTCTTT	CASRREVRGFTEAFF
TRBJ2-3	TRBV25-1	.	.	TGTGCCAGCAGTGGAACCATAGCGGCAGGCACAGATACGCAGTATTTT	CASSGTIAAGTDTQYF
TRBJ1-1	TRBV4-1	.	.	TGCGCCAGCGGCCGCATTGCGACTGAAGCTTTCTTT	CASGRIATEAFF
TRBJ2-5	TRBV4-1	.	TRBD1	TGCGCCAGCAGCCAAGCCCACAGGGGGCCCCAAGAGACCCAGTACTTC	CASSQAHRGPQETQYF
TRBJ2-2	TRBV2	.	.	TGTGCCAGCAGTGAAGGTGGGGGGGCCCCCGGGGAGCTGTTTTTT	CASSEGGGAPGELFF
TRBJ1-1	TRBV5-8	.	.	TGTGCCAGCAATCGGGAAAGGCGGACTGAAGCTTTCTTT	CASNRERRTEAFF
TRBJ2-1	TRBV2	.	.	TGTGCCAGCAACGCCGGGACTTCCTACAATGAGCAGTTCTTC	CASNAGTSYNEQFF
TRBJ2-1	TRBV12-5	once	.	TGTGCTAGTAGGGGGTCCTACAATGAGCAGTTCTTC	CASRGSYNEQFF
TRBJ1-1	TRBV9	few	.	TGTGCCAGCAGCGCAAGCTTTGGGCCGAGGAACACTGAAGCTTTCTTT	CASSASFGPRNTEAFF
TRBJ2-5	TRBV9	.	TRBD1	TGTGCCAGCAGCGGGGACAGGATTCAAGAGACCCAGTACTTC	CASSGDRIQETQYF
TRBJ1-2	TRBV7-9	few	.	TGTTCCAGCAGCCCGAAGACAATCGTAGGTGCCTTTATTAGCTACACCTTC	CSSSPKTIVGAFISYTF
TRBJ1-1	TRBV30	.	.	TGTGCCTGGAGTGGGCAGGCGAACACTGAAGCTTTCTTT	CAWSGQANTEAFF
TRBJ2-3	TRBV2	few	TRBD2	TGTGCCAGCAGCACCCTAGCGGGGGGAACAGATACGCAGTATTTT	CASSTLAGGTDTQYF
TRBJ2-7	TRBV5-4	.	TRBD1	TGTGCCAGCAGGCCGGGACAGGGGGCCTACGAGCAGTACTTC	CASRPGQGAYEQYF
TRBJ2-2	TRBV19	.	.	TGTGCCAGTACCCCTCAGGGGCCCAACACCGGGGAGCTGTTTTTT	CASTPQGPNTGELFF
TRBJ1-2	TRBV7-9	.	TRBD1	TGTGCCAGCAGCTTAAACCGGGGACAGGGAAACTATGGCTACACCTTC	CASSLNRGQGNYGYTF
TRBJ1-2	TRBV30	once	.	TGTGCCTGGGAGCCCGTCTATGGCTACACCTTC	CAWEPVYGYTF
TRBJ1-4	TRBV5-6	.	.	TGTGCCAGCAGCTTACAGGGTAATAATGAAAAACTGTTTTTT	CASSLQGNNEKLFF
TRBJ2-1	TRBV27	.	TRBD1	TGTGCCAGCAGTTTTAGCGCCTACCCGGGACAGTCCTACAATGAGCAGTTCTTC	CASSFSAYPGQSYNEQFF